Given below is one T cell receptor (beta chain) in context. The antigen remains unidentified. The sample is drawn from a study of CD8 T cells in ankylosing spondylitis. Study findings and constraints: Researchers reportedly found disease-linked clones significantly enriched in matched ankylosing spondylitis synovial fluid.

MiXCR, applied by TCRdb to the 5' RACE reads, yields one record per CDR3 protein. The sample has 300,000 to 350,000 distinct CDR3 sequences, more than 20% seen once. The ends were cut back, 1 base at V and 3 bases at J, with 34 bases in the middle. Looked up from germline, CDR1 is DFQATT and CDR2 is SNEGSKA (reference sequence). The CDR3 sequence is 23 residues long. What was sequenced was blood, either unsorted or a sorted T cell fraction (not recorded which). The receptor was derived from a female donor with ankylosing spondylitis or in good health (not recorded which). The chain combines TRBV20-1 with TRBJ1-6; no reliable D call. CDR3 residues: CSARAPVLGWAGAEGGYNSPLHF. CDR3 coding DNA: TGCAGTGCTAGAGCCCCGGTGCTGGGATGGGCAGGCGCTGAAGGCGGCTATAATTCACCCCTCCACTTT.